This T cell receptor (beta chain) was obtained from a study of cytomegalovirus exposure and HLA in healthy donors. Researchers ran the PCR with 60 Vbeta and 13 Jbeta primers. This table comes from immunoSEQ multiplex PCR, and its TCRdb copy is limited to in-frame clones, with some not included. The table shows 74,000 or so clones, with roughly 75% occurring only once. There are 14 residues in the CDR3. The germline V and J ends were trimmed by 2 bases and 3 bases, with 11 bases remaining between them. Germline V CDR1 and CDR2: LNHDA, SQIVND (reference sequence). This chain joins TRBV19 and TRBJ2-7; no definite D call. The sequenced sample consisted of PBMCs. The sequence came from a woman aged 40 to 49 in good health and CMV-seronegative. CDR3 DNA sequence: TGTGCCAGTAGTATACGAGAACAGAACTACGAGCAGTACTTC. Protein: CASSIREQNYEQYF. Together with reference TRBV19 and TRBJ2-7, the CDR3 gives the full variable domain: DGGITQSPKYLFRKEGQNVTLSCEQNLNHDAMYWYRQDPGQGLRLIYYSQIVNDFQKGDIAEGYSVSREKKESFPLTVTSAQKNPTAFYLCASSIREQNYEQYFGPGTRLTVT.